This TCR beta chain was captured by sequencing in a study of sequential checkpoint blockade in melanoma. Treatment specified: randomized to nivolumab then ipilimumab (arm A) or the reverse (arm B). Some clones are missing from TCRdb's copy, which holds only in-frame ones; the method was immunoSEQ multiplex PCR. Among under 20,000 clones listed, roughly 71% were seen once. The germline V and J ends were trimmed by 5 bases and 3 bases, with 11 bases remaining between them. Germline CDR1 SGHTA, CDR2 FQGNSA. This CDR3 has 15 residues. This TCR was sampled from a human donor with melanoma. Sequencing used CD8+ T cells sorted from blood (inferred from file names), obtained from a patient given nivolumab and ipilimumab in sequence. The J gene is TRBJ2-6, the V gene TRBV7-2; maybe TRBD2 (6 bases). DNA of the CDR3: TGTGCCAGCAGCCCCCAGGGAGGTGGGGCCAACGTCCTGACTTTC. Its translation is CASSPQGGGANVLTF.